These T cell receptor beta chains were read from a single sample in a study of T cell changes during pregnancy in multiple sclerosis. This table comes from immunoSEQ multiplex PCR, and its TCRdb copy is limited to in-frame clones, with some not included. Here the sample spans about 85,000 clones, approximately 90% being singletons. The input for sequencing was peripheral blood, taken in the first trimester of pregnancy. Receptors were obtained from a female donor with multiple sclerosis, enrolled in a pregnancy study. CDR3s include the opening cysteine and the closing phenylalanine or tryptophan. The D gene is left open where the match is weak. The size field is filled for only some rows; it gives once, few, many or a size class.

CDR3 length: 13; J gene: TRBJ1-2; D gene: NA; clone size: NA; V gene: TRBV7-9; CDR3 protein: CASSLEGDFGYTF; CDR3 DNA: TGTGCCAGCAGCTTGGAAGGGGACTTCGGCTACACCTTC
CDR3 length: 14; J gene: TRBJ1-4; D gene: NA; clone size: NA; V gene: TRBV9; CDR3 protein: CASSGGGSHEKLFF; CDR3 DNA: TGTGCCAGCAGCGGGGGAGGGTCTCATGAAAAACTGTTTTTT
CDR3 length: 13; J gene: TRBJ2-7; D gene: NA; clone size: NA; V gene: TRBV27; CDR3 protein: CASSLGASAKQYF; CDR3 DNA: TGTGCCAGCAGTTTAGGGGCTAGCGCTAAGCAGTACTTC
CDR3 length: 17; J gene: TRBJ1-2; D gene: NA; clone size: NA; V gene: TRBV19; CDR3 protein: CASKRSGTRDSNYGYTF; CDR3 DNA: TGTGCCAGTAAACGTTCCGGGACAAGAGATTCTAACTATGGCTACACCTTC
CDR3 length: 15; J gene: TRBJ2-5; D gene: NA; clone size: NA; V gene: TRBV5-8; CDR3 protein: CASSLEQGPWETQYF; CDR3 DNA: TGTGCCAGCAGCTTGGAACAGGGACCCTGGGAGACCCAGTACTTC
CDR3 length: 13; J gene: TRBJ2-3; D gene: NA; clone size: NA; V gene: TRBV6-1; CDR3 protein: CASSVPQGDTQYF; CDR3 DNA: TGTGCCAGCAGTGTCCCACAGGGAGATACGCAGTATTTT
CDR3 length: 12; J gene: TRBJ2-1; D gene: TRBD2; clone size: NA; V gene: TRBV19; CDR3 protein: CASSIGLEQQFF; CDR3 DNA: TGTGCCAGTAGTATTGGACTAGAACAGCAGTTCTTC
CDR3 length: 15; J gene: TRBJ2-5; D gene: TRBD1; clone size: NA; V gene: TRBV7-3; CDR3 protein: CASSLWTGWRETQYF; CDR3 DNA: TGTGCCAGCAGCCTCTGGACAGGGTGGCGGGAGACCCAGTACTTC
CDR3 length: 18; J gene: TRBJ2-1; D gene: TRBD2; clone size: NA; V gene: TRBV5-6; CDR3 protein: CASSPRGLAGGGGAEQFF; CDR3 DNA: TGTGCCAGCAGCCCAAGGGGGCTAGCGGGAGGGGGAGGAGCCGAGCAGTTCTTC
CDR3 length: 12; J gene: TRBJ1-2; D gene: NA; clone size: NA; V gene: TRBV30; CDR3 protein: CAWRRQFGGYTF; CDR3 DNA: TGTGCCTGGAGAAGACAGTTTGGTGGCTACACCTTC
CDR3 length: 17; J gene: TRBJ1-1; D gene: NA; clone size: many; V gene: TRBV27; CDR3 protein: CASSLDRGTFMNTEAFF; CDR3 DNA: TGTGCCAGCAGTTTGGATAGGGGGACATTCATGAACACTGAAGCTTTCTTT
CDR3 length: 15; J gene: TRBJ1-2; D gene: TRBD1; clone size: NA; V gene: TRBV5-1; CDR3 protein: CASSLRTGAEGGYTF; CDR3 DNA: TGCGCCAGCAGCTTACGGACAGGGGCCGAGGGAGGCTACACCTTC
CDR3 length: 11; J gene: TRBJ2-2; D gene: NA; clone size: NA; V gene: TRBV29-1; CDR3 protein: CSVYRAGELFF; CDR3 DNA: TGCAGCGTTTATCGGGCCGGGGAGCTGTTTTTT
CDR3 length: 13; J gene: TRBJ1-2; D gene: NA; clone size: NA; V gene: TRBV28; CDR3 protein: CASSPPPGSGYTF; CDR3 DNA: TGTGCCAGCAGTCCCCCCCCCGGGAGCGGCTACACCTTC
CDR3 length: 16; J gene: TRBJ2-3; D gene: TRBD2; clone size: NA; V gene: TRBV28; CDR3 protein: CASSPIGTSEADTQYF; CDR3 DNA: TGTGCCAGCAGCCCTATAGGGACTAGCGAAGCAGATACGCAGTATTTT
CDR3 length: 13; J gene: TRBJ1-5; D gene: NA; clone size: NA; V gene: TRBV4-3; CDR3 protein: CASSQDPQGPQHF; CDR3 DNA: TGCGCCAGCAGCCAGGATCCACAGGGTCCCCAGCATTTT
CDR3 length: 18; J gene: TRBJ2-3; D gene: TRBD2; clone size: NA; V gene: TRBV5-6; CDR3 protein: CASSLRASGGRGTDTQYF; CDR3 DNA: TGTGCCAGCAGCTTGAGGGCTAGCGGGGGGCGAGGGACAGATACGCAGTATTTT
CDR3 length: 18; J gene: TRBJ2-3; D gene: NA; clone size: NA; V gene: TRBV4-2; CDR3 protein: CASSQDRASAISTDTQYF; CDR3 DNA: TGTGCCAGCAGCCAAGATAGGGCTAGCGCGATAAGCACAGATACGCAGTATTTT
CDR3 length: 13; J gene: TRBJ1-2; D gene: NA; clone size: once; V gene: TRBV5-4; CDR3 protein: CASSSGQHYGYTF; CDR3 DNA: TGTGCCAGCAGCTCAGGGCAGCACTATGGCTACACCTTC
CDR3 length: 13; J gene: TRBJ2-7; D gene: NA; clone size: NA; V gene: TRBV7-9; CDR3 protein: CASSPVSSYEQYF; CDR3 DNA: TGTGCCAGCAGCCCAGTCAGTTCCTACGAGCAGTACTTC
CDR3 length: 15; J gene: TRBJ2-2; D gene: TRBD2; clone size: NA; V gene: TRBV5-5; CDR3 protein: CASSQGLGNTGELFF; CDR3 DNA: TGTGCCAGCAGCCAGGGACTAGGGAACACCGGGGAGCTGTTTTTT
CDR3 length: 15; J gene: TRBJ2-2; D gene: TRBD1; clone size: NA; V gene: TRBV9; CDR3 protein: CASSGTGWNTGELFF; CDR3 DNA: TGTGCCAGCAGCGGGACAGGCTGGAACACCGGGGAGCTGTTTTTT
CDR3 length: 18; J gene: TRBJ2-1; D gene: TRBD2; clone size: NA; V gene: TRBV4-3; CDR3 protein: CASSQEGYAGGPLNEQFF; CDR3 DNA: TGCGCCAGCAGCCAAGAAGGGTATGCGGGGGGGCCCCTCAATGAGCAGTTCTTC
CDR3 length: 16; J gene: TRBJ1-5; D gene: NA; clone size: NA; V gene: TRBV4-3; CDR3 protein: CASSQDRGNSNQPQHF; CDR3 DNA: TGCGCCAGCAGCCAAGATCGGGGGAATAGCAATCAGCCCCAGCATTTT